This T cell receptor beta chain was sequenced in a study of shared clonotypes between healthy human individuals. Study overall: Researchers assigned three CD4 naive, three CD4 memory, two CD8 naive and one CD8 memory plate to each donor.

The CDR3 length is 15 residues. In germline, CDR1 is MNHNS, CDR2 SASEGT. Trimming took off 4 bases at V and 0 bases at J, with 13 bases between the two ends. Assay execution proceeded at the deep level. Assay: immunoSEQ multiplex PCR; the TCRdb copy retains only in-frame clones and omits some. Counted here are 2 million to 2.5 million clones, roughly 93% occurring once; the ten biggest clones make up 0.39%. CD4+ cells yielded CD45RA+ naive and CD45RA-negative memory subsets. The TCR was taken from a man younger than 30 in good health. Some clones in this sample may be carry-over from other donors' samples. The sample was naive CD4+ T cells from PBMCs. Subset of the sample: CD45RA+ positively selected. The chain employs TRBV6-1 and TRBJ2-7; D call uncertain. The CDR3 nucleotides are TGTGCCAGCAGTGGGGTCTTGGAGTACTCCTACGAGCAGTACTTC. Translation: CASSGVLEYSYEQYF.